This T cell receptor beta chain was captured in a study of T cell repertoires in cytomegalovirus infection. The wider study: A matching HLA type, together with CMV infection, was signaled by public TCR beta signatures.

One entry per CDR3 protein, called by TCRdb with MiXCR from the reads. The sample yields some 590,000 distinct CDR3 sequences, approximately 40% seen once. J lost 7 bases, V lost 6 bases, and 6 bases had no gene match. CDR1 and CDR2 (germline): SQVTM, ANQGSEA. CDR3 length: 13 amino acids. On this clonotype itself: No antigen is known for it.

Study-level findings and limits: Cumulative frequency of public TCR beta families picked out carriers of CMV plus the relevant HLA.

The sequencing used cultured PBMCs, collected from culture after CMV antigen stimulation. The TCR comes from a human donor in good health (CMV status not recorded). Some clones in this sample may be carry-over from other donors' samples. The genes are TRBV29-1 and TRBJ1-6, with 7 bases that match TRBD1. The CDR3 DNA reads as TGCAGCGTGGCCGGGACAGCGAATTCACCCCTCCACTTT. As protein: CSVAGTANSPLHF.